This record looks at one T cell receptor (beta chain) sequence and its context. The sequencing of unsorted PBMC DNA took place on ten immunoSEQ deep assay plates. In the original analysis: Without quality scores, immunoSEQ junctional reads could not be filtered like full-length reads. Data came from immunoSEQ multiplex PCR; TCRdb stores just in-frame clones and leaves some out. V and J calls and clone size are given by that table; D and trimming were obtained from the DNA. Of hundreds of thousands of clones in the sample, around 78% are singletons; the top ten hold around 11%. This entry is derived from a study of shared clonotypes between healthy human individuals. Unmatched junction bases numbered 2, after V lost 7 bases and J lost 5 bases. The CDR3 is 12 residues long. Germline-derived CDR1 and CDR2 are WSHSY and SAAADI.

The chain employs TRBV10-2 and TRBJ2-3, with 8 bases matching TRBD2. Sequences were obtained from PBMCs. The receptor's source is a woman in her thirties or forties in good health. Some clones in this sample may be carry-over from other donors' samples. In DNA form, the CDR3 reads TGCGCCAGCAAACTAGCGGAAGATACGCAGTATTTT. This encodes CASKLAEDTQYF.